The clone carrying this T cell receptor beta chain showed up just a few times. Profiled with immunoSEQ multiplex PCR; TCRdb holds only in-frame clones, not every one. The data show 110,000 to 150,000 clones, approximately 91% seen once. This specimen comes from a study of control samples from healthy donors and cancer patients. Germline CDR1 reads MRHNA; CDR2 reads SNTAGT. The CDR3 length is 15 residues. The V and J ends lost 0 bases and 6 bases, in that order; junction bases with no gene match: 7. V gene TRBV6-4 combines with J gene TRBJ2-7; 8 bases fit TRBD2. This sequence originates from a man between 25 and 39 years old in good health. The sample taken for sequencing was blood. Written as DNA, the CDR3 is TGTGCCAGCAGTGACTCCCGGGGGGGCTGGGGCGAGCAGTACTTC. This gives the protein CASSDSRGGWGEQYF.